This T cell receptor beta chain appears in the sequencing data of a study of HIV-infected patients and healthy controls. Alpha and beta constant-region primers primed reverse transcription of about 500 ng RNA. Separate chain-specific third strand synthesis with multiplexing indices produced the alpha and beta libraries. One entry per CDR3 protein results from TCRdb running MiXCR on the 5' RACE reads. Of roughly 20,000 distinct CDR3 sequences listed, 8.5% to 9.5% are singletons. This clonotype is medium-sized by share. Whole blood was used without fractionation, so all unsorted peripheral T cells were included. Germline V gene data show CDR1 as SQVTM and CDR2 as ANQGSEA. CDR3 length equals 16 residues. Germline trimming cut 1 base from V and 3 bases from J; bases unmatched to any gene: 8.

This chain connects TRBV29-1 to TRBJ2-3, with 9 bases fitting TRBD1. This receptor was taken from an adult in good health. Input material: blood. CDR3 loop: CSVEASGTGRTDTQYF. In nucleotides, the CDR3 is TGCAGCGTTGAAGCCTCCGGGACAGGGAGGACAGATACGCAGTATTTT.